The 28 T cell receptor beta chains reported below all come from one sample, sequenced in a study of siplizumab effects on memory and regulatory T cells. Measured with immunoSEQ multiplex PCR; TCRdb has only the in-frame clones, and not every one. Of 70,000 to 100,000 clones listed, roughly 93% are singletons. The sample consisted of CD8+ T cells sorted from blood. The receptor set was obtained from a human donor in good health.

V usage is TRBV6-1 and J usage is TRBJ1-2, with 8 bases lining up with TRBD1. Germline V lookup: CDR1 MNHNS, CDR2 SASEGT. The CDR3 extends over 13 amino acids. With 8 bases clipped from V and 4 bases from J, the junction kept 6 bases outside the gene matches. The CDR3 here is CASLGQGGYGYTF. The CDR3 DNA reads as TGTGCCAGCTTAGGACAGGGAGGCTATGGCTACACCTTC.

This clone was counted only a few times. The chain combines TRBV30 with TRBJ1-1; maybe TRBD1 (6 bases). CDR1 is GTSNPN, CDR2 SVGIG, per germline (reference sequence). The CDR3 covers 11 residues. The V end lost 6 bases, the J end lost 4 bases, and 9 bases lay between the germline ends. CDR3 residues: CACQGITEAFF. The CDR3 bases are TGTGCCTGCCAGGGGATCACTGAAGCTTTCTTT.

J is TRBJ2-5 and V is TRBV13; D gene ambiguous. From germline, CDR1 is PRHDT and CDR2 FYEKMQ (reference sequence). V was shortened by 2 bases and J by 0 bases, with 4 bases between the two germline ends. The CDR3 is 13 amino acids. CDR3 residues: CASSLKYQETQYF. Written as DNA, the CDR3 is TGTGCCAGCAGCTTAAAATACCAAGAGACCCAGTACTTC.

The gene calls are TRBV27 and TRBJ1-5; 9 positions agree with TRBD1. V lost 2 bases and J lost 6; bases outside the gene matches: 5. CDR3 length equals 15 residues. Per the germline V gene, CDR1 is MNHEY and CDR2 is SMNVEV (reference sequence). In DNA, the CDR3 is TGTGCCAGCAGTTTAATAGGACAGGGGATTCAGCCCCAGCATTTT. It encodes CASSLIGQGIQPQHF.

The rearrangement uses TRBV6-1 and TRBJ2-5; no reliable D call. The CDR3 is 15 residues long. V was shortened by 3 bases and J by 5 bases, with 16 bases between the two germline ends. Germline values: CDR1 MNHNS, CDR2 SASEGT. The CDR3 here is CASSEGRAARETQYF. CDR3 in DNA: TGTGCCAGCAGTGAGGGCCGAGCTGCCCGGGAGACCCAGTACTTC.

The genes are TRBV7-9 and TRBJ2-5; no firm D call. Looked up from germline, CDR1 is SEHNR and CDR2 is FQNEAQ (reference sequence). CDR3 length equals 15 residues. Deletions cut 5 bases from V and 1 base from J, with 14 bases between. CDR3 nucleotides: TGTGCCAGCAGCCCAAGGTCTGGATCCCAAGAGACCCAGTACTTC. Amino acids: CASSPRSGSQETQYF.

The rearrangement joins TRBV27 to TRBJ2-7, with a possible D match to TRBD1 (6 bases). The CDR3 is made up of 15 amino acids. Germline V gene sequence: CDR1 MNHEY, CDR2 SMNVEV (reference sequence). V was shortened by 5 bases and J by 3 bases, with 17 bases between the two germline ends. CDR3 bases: TGTGCCAGCAGTCCCCGACAGGAATCAATCTACGAGCAGTACTTC. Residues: CASSPRQESIYEQYF.

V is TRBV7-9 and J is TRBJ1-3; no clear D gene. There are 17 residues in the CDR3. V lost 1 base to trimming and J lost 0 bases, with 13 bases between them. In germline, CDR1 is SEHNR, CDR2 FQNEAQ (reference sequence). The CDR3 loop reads CASSLVPVGYSGNTIYF. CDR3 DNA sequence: TGTGCCAGCAGCTTAGTTCCAGTCGGCTACTCTGGAAACACCATATATTTT.

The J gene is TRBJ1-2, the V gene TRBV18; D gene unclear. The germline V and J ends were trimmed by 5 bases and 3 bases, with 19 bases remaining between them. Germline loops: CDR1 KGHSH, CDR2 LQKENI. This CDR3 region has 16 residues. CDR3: CASSTAQEGQDYGYTF. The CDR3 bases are TGTGCCAGCTCAACAGCTCAGGAGGGTCAAGACTATGGCTACACCTTC.

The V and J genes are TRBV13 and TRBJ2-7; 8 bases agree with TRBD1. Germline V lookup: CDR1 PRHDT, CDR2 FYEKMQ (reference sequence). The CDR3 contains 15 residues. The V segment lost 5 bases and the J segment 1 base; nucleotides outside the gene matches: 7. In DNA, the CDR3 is TGTGCCAGCAGCCCAGACAGGGGCGTATCCTACGAGCAGTACTTC. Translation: CASSPDRGVSYEQYF.

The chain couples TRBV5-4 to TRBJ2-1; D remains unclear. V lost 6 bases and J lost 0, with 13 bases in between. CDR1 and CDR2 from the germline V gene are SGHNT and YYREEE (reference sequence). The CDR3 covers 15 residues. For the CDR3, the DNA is TGTGCCAGCACTGCCGGGTCGAGCTCCTACAATGAGCAGTTCTTC. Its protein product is CASTAGSSSYNEQFF.

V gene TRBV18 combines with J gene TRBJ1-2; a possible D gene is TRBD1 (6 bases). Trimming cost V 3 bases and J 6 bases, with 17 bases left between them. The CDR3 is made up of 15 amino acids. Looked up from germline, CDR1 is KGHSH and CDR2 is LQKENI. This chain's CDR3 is CASSPSTGAVDGYTF. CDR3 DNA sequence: TGTGCCAGCTCACCTTCAACGGGGGCGGTCGATGGCTACACCTTC.

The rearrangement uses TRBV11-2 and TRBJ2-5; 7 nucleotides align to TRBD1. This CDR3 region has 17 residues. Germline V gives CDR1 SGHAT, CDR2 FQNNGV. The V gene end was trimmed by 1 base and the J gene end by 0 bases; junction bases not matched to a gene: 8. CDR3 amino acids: CASSLGIGTDYQETQYF. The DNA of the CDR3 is TGTGCCAGCAGCTTAGGAATTGGGACAGACTACCAAGAGACCCAGTACTTC.

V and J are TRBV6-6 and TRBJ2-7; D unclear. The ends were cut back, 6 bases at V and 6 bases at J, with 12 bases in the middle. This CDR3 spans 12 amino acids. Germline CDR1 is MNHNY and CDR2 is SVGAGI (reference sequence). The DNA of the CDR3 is TGTGCCAGCAGCTTCGAGCGTAGCGAGCAGTACTTC. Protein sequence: CASSFERSEQYF.

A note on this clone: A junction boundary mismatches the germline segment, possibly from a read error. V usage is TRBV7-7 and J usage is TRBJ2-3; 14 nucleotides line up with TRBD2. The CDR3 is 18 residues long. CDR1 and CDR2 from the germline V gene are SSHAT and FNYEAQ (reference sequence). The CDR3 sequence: CASSLGTSGGKNTDTQYF. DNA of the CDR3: TGTGCTAGCAGCTTGGGGACTAGCGGGGGAAAAAACACAGATACGCAGTATTTT.

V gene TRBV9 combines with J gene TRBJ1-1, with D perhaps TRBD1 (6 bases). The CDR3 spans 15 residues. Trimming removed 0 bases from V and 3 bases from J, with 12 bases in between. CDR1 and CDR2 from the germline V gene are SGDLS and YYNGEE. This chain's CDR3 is CASSVEQGPDTEAFF. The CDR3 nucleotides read TGTGCCAGCAGCGTAGAACAGGGTCCCGACACTGAAGCTTTCTTT.

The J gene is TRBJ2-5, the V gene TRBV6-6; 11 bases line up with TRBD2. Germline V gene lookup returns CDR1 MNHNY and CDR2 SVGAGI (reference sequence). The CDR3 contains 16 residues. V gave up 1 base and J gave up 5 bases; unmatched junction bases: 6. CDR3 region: CASSYYRLAGTETQYF. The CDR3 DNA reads TGTGCCAGCAGTTACTACCGACTAGCGGGGACCGAGACCCAGTACTTC.

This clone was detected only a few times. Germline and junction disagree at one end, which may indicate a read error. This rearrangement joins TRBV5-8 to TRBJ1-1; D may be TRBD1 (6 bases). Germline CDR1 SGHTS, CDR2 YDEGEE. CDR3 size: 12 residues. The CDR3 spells CASSHKSSTGVF. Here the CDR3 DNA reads TGTGCCAGCAGCCATAAATCGTCGACAGGTGTCTTT.

The chain's CDR3 is CASSYATGLTEAFF. In DNA, the CDR3 is TGTGCCAGCAGTTACGCAACAGGGCTTACCGAAGCTTTCTTT. V gene TRBV27 combines with J gene TRBJ1-1, with TRBD1 as a possible D gene (6 bases). Germline V gives CDR1 MNHEY, CDR2 SMNVEV (reference sequence). V was trimmed by 4 bases and J by 8 bases, leaving 17 bases between them. The CDR3 consists of 14 residues.

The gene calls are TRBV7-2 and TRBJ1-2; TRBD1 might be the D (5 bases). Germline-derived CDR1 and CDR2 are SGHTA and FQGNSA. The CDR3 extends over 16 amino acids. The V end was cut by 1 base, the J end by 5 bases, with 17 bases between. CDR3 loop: CASSLGLGVAEYGYTF. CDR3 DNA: TGTGCCAGCAGCTTAGGTCTAGGGGTAGCTGAGTATGGCTACACCTTC. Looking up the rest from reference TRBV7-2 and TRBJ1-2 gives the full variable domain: GAGVSQSPSNKVTEKGKDVELRCDPISGHTALYWYRQSLGQGLEFLIYFQGNSAPDKSGLPSDRFSAERTGGSVSTLTIQRTQQEDSAVYLCASSLGLGVAEYGYTFGSGTRLTVV.

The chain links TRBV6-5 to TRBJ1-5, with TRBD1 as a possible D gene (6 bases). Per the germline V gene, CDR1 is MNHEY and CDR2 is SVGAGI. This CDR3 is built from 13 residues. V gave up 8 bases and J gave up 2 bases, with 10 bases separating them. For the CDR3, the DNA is TGTGCCAGCCGGGGGGCAGGCAATCAGCCCCAGCATTTT. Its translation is CASRGAGNQPQHF.

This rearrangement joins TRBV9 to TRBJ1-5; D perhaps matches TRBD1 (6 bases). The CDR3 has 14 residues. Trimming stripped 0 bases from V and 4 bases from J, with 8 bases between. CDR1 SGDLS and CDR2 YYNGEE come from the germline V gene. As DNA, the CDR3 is TGTGCCAGCAGCGTAGAGGGGGGTAATCAGCCCCAGCATTTT. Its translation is CASSVEGGNQPQHF.

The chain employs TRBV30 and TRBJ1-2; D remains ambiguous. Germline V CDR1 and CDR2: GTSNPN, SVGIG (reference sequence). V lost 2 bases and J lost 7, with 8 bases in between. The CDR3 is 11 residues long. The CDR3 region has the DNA TGTGCCTGGAGTTATATCGGTGGCTACACCTTC. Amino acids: CAWSYIGGYTF.

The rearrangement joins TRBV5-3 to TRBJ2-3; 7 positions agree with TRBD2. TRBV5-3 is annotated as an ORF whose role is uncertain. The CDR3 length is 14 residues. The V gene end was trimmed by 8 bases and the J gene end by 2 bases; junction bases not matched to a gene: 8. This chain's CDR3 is CASWGGDYTDTQYF. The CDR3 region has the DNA TGTGCCAGCTGGGGGGGAGACTACACAGATACGCAGTATTTT.

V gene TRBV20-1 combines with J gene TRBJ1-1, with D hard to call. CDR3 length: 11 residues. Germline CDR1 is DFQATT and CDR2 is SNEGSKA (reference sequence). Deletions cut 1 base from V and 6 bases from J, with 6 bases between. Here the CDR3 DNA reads TGCAGTGCTAGAGTTTTCCCTGAAGCTTTCTTT. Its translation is CSARVFPEAFF.

This CDR3 is CASSSMGRLNGELFF. In DNA form, the CDR3 reads TGTGCCAGCAGTTCCATGGGACGATTAAACGGGGAGCTGTTTTTT. The chain joins TRBV27 to TRBJ2-2; D is perhaps TRBD1 or TRBD2 (5 bases each). With 4 bases removed from V and 7 bases from J, the gap between germline ends came to 16 bases. Germline lookup yields CDR1 MNHEY and CDR2 SMNVEV (reference sequence). There are 15 residues in the CDR3.

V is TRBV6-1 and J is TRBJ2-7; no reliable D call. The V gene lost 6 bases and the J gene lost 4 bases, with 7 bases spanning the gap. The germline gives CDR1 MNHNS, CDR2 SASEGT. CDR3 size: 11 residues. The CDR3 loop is CASRDGYEQYF. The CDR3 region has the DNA TGTGCCAGCAGGGACGGGTACGAGCAGTACTTC.

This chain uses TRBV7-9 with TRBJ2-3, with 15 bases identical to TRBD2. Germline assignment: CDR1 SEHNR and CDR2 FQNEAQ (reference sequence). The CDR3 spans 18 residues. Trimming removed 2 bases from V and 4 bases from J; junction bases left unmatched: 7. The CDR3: CASSLPRTSGRVADTQYF. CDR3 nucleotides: TGTGCCAGCAGCTTACCCCGGACTAGCGGGAGGGTGGCAGATACGCAGTATTTT.